This T cell receptor beta chain was retrieved from a study of cytomegalovirus exposure and HLA in healthy donors. The donors formed part of the approximately 120-subject validation cohort, distinct from the roughly 700-subject first cohort. Data came from immunoSEQ multiplex PCR; TCRdb stores just in-frame clones and leaves some out. The sample comprises roughly 330,000 clones, 87% of which are singletons, and 0.95% to 1.5% rests with the top ten. Trimming took off 7 bases at V and 7 bases at J, with 9 bases between the two ends. The CDR3 has 11 amino acids. The germline V gene has CDR1 MNHEY and CDR2 SVGAGI. In regard to this clone: Antigen unknown.

Regarding the study as a whole: Reports showed the classifier diagnosing cytomegalovirus status with high specificity and sensitivity. For most TCR sequences rarity was the rule, although some public TCRs occurred in many donors.

The receptor comes from a woman younger than 45 in good health and CMV-seropositive. The chain couples TRBV6-5 to TRBJ2-3; no reliable D call. The sample comprised PBMCs. The CDR3 sequence: CASNNGYTQYF. DNA of the CDR3: TGTGCCAGCAACAACGGGTATACGCAGTATTTT.